This T cell receptor beta chain was found in a study of cytomegalovirus exposure and HLA in healthy donors. Germline V gene lookup returns CDR1 SGHTA and CDR2 FQGNSA. V was pared by 1 base and J by 9 bases, with 15 bases between. The CDR3 has 14 amino acids. The study ran its PCR with 60 Vbeta and 13 Jbeta primers. Profiled with immunoSEQ multiplex PCR; TCRdb holds only in-frame clones, not every one. Of 110,000 to 150,000 clones detected, more than 75% appear once; the ten largest clones hold around 4.9%. The source of this sequence is a male donor in good health and CMV-seronegative. Sequences were obtained from PBMCs. V usage is TRBV7-2 and J usage is TRBJ1-1; D not resolved. The CDR3 here is CASSLVEGRSKAFF. The CDR3 bases are TGTGCCAGCAGCTTAGTGGAGGGCCGGTCGAAAGCTTTCTTT.